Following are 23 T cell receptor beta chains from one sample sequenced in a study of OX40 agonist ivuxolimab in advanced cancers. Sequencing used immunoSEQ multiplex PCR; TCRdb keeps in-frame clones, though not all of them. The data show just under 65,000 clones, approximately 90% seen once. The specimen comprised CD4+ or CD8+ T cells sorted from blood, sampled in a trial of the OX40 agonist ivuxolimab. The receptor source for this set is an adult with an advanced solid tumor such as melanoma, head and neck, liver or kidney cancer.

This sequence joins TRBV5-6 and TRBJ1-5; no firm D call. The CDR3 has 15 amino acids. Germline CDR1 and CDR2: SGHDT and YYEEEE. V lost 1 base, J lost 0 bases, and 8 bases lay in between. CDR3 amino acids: CASSLRDYSNQPQHF. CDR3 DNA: TGTGCCAGCAGCTTGAGAGATTATAGCAATCAGCCCCAGCATTTT.

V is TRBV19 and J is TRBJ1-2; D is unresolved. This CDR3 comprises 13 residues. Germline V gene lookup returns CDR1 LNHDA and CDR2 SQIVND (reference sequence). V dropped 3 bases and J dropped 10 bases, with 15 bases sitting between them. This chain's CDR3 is CASSIGRPGDYTF. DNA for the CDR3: TGTGCCAGTAGTATCGGCAGGCCGGGTGACTACACCTTC.

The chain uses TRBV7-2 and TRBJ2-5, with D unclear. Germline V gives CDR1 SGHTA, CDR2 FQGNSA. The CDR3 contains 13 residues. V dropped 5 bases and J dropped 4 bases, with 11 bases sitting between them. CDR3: CASSQSFRETQYF. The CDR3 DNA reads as TGTGCCAGCAGCCAGAGCTTCCGAGAGACCCAGTACTTC.

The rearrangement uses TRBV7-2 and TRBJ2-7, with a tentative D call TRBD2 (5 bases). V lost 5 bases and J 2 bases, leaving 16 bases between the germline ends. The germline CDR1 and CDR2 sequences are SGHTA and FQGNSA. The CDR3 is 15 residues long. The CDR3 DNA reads TGTGCCAGCAGCCACGGACTGTCTCAGGCCTACGAGCAGTACTTC. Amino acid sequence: CASSHGLSQAYEQYF. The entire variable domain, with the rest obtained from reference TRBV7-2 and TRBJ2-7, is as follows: GAGVSQSPSNKVTEKGKDVELRCDPISGHTALYWYRQSLGQGLEFLIYFQGNSAPDKSGLPSDRFSAERTGGSVSTLTIQRTQQEDSAVYLCASSHGLSQAYEQYFGPGTRLTVT.

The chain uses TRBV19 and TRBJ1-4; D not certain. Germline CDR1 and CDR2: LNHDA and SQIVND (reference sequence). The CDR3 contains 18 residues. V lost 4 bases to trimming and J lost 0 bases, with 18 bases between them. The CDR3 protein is CASSRGGRTDSTNEKLFF. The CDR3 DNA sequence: TGTGCCAGTAGTAGGGGAGGACGGACGGATTCAACTAATGAAAAACTGTTTTTT.

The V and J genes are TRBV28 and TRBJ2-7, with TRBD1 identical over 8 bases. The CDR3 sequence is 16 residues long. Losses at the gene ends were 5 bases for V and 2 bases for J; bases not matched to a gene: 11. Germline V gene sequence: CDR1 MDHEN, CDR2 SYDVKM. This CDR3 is CASSGPGRGLAYEQYF. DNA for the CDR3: TGTGCCAGCAGTGGTCCGGGCAGGGGGCTTGCCTACGAGCAGTACTTC.

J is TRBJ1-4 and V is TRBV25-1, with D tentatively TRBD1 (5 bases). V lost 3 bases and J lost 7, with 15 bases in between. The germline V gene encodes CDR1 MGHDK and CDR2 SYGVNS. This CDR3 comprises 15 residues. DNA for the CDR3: TGTGCCAGCAGTGATTGGTTGGGACGGGGTGAAAAACTGTTTTTT. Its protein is CASSDWLGRGEKLFF.

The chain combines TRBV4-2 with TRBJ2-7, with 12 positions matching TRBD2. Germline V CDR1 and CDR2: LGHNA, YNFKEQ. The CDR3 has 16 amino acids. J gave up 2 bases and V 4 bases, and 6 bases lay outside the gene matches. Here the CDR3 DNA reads TGTGCCAGCAGCCCAACCTCTAGCGGGAGGGCCTACGAGCAGTACTTC. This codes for CASSPTSSGRAYEQYF.

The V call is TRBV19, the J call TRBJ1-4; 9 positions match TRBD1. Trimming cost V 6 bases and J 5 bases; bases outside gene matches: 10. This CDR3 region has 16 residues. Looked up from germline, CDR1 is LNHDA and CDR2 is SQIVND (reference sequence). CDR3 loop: CASSSQAGTGNEKLFF. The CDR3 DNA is TGTGCCAGTAGCTCGCAAGCCGGGACAGGGAATGAAAAACTGTTTTTT.

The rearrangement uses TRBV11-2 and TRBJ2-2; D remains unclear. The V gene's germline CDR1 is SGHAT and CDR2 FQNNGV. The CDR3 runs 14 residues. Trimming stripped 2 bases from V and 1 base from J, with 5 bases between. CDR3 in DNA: TGTGCCAGCAGCTTAACGGTGAACACCGGGGAGCTGTTTTTT. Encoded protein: CASSLTVNTGELFF.

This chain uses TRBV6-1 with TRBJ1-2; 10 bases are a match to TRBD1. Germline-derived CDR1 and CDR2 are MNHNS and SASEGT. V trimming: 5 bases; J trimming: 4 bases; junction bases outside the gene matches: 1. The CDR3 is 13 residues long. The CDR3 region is CASSWTGGYGYTF. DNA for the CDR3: TGTGCCAGCAGTTGGACAGGGGGCTATGGCTACACCTTC.

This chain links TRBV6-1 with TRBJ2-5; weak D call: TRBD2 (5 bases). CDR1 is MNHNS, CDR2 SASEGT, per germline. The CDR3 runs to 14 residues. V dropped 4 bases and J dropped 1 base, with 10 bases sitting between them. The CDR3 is CASSVGRGQETQYF. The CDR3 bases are TGTGCCAGCAGTGTCGGCCGGGGCCAAGAGACCCAGTACTTC.

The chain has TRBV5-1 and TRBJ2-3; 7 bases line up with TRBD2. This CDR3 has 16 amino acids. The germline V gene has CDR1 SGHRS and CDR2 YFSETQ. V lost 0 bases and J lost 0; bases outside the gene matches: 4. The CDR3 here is CASSLVGRPSTDTQYF. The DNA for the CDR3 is TGCGCCAGCAGCTTGGTCGGGAGGCCCAGCACAGATACGCAGTATTTT.

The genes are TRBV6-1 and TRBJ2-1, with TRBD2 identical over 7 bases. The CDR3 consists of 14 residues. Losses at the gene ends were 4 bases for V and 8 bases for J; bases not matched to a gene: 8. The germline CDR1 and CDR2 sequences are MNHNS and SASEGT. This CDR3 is CASSVEARGYEQFF. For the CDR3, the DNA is TGTGCCAGCAGTGTGGAGGCGCGGGGGTATGAGCAGTTCTTC.

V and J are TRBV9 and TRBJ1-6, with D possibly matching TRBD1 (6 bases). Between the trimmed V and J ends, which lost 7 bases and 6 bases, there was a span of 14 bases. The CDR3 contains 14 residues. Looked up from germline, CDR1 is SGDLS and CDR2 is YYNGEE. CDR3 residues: CASAEGGLNSPLHF. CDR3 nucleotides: TGTGCCAGCGCCGAGGGGGGACTTAATTCACCCCTCCACTTT.

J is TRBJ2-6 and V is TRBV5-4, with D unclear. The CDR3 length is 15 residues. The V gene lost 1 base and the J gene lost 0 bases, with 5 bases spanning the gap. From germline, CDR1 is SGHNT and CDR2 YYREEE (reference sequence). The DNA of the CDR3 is TGTGCCAGCAGCTTGCCGGCCTCTGGGGCCAACGTCCTGACTTTC. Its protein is CASSLPASGANVLTF.

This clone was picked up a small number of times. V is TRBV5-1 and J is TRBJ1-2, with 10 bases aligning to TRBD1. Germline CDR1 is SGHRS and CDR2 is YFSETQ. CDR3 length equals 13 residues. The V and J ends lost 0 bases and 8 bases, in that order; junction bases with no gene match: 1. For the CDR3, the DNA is TGCGCCAGCAGCTTGGGGGACAGGGGCGGCTACACCTTC. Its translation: CASSLGDRGGYTF.

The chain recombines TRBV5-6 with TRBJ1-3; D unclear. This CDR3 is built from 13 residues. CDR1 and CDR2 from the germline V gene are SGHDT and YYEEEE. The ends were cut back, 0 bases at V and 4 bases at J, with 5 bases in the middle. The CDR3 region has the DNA TGTGCCAGCAGCTTGGGTCCGGGAAACACCATATATTTT. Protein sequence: CASSLGPGNTIYF.

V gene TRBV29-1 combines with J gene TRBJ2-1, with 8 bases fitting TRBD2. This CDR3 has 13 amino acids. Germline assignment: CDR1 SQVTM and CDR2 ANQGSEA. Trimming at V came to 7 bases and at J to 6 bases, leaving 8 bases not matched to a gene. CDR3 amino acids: CSALTGTSNEQFF. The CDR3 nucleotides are TGCAGCGCCTTAACCGGGACTAGCAATGAGCAGTTCTTC.

The CDR3 spells CASSKDEAGYNEQFF. CDR3 DNA sequence: TGTGCCAGCAGCAAAGACGAGGCGGGGTACAATGAGCAGTTCTTC. The J gene is TRBJ2-1, the V gene TRBV21-1; TRBD2 is taken as the D call from the table, unchecked against the DNA. TRBV21-1 is an annotated pseudogene. This CDR3 is built from 15 residues.

Here the CDR3 DNA reads TGCGCCAGCGGAGCACCAGACTGGAATGAAAAACTGTTTTTT. Protein sequence: CASGAPDWNEKLFF. The rearrangement joins TRBV4-1 to TRBJ1-4, with D unresolved. Trimming removed 8 bases at V and 5 bases at J, with 15 bases between. The CDR3 extends over 14 amino acids. Germline V CDR1 and CDR2: MGHRA, YSYEKL.

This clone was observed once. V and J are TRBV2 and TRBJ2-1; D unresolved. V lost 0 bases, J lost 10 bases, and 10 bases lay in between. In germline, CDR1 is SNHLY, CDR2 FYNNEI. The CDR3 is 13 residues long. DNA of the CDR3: TGTGCCAGCAGTGAAGCCCCTAGGGTCGAGCAGTTCTTC. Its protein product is CASSEAPRVEQFF.

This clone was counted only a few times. CDR3 region: CAWGPGEGANVLTF. CDR3 DNA sequence: TGTGCCTGGGGGCCAGGGGAGGGGGCCAACGTCCTGACTTTC. The rearrangement links TRBV30 to TRBJ2-6; weak D call: TRBD1 (6 bases). Trimming removed 5 bases from V and 4 bases from J, with 12 bases in between. The CDR3 is made up of 14 amino acids. Germline-derived CDR1 and CDR2 are GTSNPN and SVGIG (reference sequence). The full variable domain, with the rest looked up from reference TRBV30 and TRBJ2-6, is SQTIHQWPATLVQPVGSPLSLECTVEGTSNPNLYWYRQAAGRGLQLLFYSVGIGQISSEVPQNLSASRPQDRQFILSSKKLLLSDSGFYLCAWGPGEGANVLTFGAGSRLTVL.